One and the same sample provided the 21 T cell receptor beta chains below, sequenced in a study of cytomegalovirus exposure and HLA in healthy donors. Primers for the PCR totalled 60 Vbeta and 13 Jbeta. The method was immunoSEQ multiplex PCR; TCRdb's version includes in-frame clones alone and lacks a portion of them. The sample records over 150,000 clones, over 65% being singletons. The specimen was PBMCs. Source of these receptors: a man aged 25 to 40 in good health and CMV-seronegative.

The genes are TRBV2 and TRBJ2-1; 8 bases map to TRBD2. Trimming at V came to 10 bases and at J to 5 bases, leaving 7 bases not matched to a gene. The CDR3 totals 13 residues. Germline CDR1 reads SNHLY; CDR2 reads FYNNEI. The CDR3 region is CATKRGGNNEQFF. DNA for the CDR3: TGTGCCACCAAACGGGGGGGGAACAATGAGCAGTTCTTC.

The chain recombines TRBV5-1 with TRBJ2-7, with 10 bases fitting TRBD1. With 6 bases clipped from V and 5 bases from J, the junction kept 5 bases outside the gene matches. Germline values: CDR1 SGHRS, CDR2 YFSETQ. The CDR3 spans 13 residues. The CDR3 sequence: CASKTGGQNEQYF. As DNA, the CDR3 is TGCGCCAGCAAGACAGGGGGCCAAAACGAGCAGTACTTC.

This chain uses TRBV28 with TRBJ1-6; 8 bases agree with TRBD1. V shed 3 bases, J shed 6 bases, and the junction held 4 bases outside the gene matches. The CDR3 has 15 residues. Germline CDR1 and CDR2: MDHEN and SYDVKM. The CDR3 DNA sequence: TGTGCCAGCAGTTTCTACGACAGGGGTAATTCACCCCTCCACTTT. This gives the protein CASSFYDRGNSPLHF.

This chain joins TRBV6-1 and TRBJ1-5; 7 nucleotides align to TRBD1. The junction had 4 bases not matched to a gene; V was cut back by 1 base and J by 4 bases. The germline V gene has CDR1 MNHNS and CDR2 SASEGT. The CDR3 extends over 15 amino acids. CDR3 in amino acids: CASSEGGTVNQPQHF. The DNA of the CDR3 is TGTGCCAGCAGTGAAGGAGGGACAGTAAATCAGCCCCAGCATTTT.

The chain recombines TRBV2 with TRBJ1-2; the D gene is possibly TRBD1 (5 bases). The CDR3 is 11 residues long. Between the trimmed V and J ends, which lost 9 bases and 3 bases, there was a span of 8 bases. Germline values: CDR1 SNHLY, CDR2 FYNNEI. The chain's CDR3 is CASQGDYGYTF. In DNA form, the CDR3 reads TGTGCCAGTCAAGGGGACTATGGCTACACCTTC.

The chain carries TRBV25-1 and TRBJ2-7; D uncertain. The CDR3 runs 15 residues. Trimming stripped 3 bases from V and 0 bases from J, with 12 bases between. Germline CDR1 MGHDK, CDR2 SYGVNS. CDR3 bases: TGTGCCAGCAGTGAGGGCAGGCCGAGCTCCTACGAGCAGTACTTC. It specifies CASSEGRPSSYEQYF.

The chain joins TRBV5-1 to TRBJ1-2, with TRBD1 matching 10 bases. This CDR3 is built from 15 residues. Looked up from germline, CDR1 is SGHRS and CDR2 is YFSETQ. Germline trimming cut 0 bases from V and 6 bases from J; bases unmatched to any gene: 5. DNA for the CDR3: TGCGCCAGCAGCTTGGCCCTGACAGGGGGCAATGGCTACACCTTC. This gives the protein CASSLALTGGNGYTF.

V and J are TRBV5-4 and TRBJ2-7; 9 positions agree with TRBD1. V shed 4 bases and J 6 bases; nucleotides not matched to a gene: 5. The CDR3 runs to 13 residues. Germline lookup yields CDR1 SGHNT and CDR2 YYREEE (reference sequence). Here the CDR3 reads CASSVYRGLEQYF. DNA of the CDR3: TGTGCCAGCAGCGTGTACAGGGGGCTCGAGCAGTACTTC.

The chain carries TRBV5-1 and TRBJ2-6, with 7 bases aligning to TRBD1. The CDR3 length is 13 residues. Trimming cost V 4 bases and J 11 bases; bases outside gene matches: 6. CDR1 and CDR2 from the germline V gene are SGHRS and YFSETQ. CDR3: CASSPRQGDVLTF. DNA of the CDR3: TGCGCCAGCAGCCCGAGACAGGGCGACGTCCTGACTTTC.

The J gene is TRBJ2-1, the V gene TRBV9, with D tentatively TRBD1 (6 bases). The V gene lost 4 bases and the J gene lost 4 bases, with 12 bases spanning the gap. Per the germline V gene, CDR1 is SGDLS and CDR2 is YYNGEE. This CDR3 is 14 amino acids long. The CDR3 nucleotides read TGTGCCAGCAGCTTAGGGACATCGTACAATGAGCAGTTCTTC. It translates to CASSLGTSYNEQFF. Combining the CDR3 with reference TRBV9 and TRBJ2-1 gives the whole variable domain DSGVTQTPKHLITATGQRVTLRCSPRSGDLSVYWYQQSLDQGLQFLIQYYNGEERAKGNILERFSAQQFPDLHSELNLSSLELGDSALYFCASSLGTSYNEQFFGPGTRLTVL.

V and J are TRBV6-1 and TRBJ2-3, with D uncertain. V lost 2 bases, J lost 1 base, and 4 bases lay in between. CDR3 length: 13 residues. Germline V CDR1 and CDR2: MNHNS, SASEGT. In nucleotides, the CDR3 is TGTGCCAGCAGTGAACCGGGCACAGATACGCAGTATTTT. The encoded protein is CASSEPGTDTQYF.

The genes are TRBV6-6 and TRBJ2-5, with D unresolved. Germline CDR1 is MNHNY and CDR2 is SVGAGI (reference sequence). With 1 base removed from V and 5 bases from J, the gap between germline ends came to 11 bases. This CDR3 comprises 14 residues. CDR3 region: CASSYLALVETQYF. In nucleotides, the CDR3 is TGTGCCAGCAGTTACTTAGCTCTCGTGGAGACCCAGTACTTC.

The rearrangement uses TRBV7-6 and TRBJ1-1; D might be TRBD1 (6 bases). Deletions cut 4 bases from V and 1 base from J, with 16 bases between. Germline V gene data show CDR1 as SGHVS and CDR2 as FNYEAQ. This CDR3 spans 16 amino acids. In nucleotides, the CDR3 is TGTGCCAGCAGCTCCATTAGTGAGACAGGGAACACTGAAGCTTTCTTT. Translated, it gives CASSSISETGNTEAFF.

The chain combines TRBV15 with TRBJ2-2; TRBD2 matches at 12 bases. J gave up 6 bases and V 2 bases, and 4 bases lay outside the gene matches. The CDR3 spans 16 residues. The germline V gene encodes CDR1 LNHNV and CDR2 YYDKDF (reference sequence). For the CDR3, the DNA is TGTGCCACCAGCAGATCCCTAGCGGGGGGGGCCGGGGAGCTGTTTTTT. Translating gives CATSRSLAGGAGELFF.

The rearrangement uses TRBV5-5 and TRBJ2-1, with D possibly TRBD2 on 5 matching bases. V dropped 0 bases and J dropped 7 bases, with 8 bases sitting between them. The CDR3 runs 13 residues. The V gene's germline CDR1 is SGHKS and CDR2 YYEKEE (reference sequence). CDR3 in DNA: TGTGCCAGCAGCTTGGACTGGAGGAATGAGCAGTTCTTC. It is translated as CASSLDWRNEQFF.

This clone was seen just once. V is TRBV20-1 and J is TRBJ2-1; D not certain. This CDR3 comprises 11 residues. The germline V gene has CDR1 DFQATT and CDR2 SNEGSKA (reference sequence). V lost 3 bases, J lost 7 bases, and 7 bases lay in between. CDR3 sequence: CSASQNNEQFF. DNA for the CDR3: TGCAGTGCTAGTCAGAATAATGAGCAGTTCTTC.

This chain uses TRBV28 with TRBJ1-1; D is possibly TRBD1 (5 bases). V was pared by 6 bases and J by 11 bases, with 13 bases between. There are 11 residues in the CDR3. The germline CDR1 and CDR2 sequences are MDHEN and SYDVKM. The CDR3 DNA reads TGTGCCAGCAGGCGGGGGGGGAATGCTTTCTTT. It specifies CASRRGGNAFF.

The chain employs TRBV5-6 and TRBJ2-5; 9 bases are shared with TRBD2. Germline V lookup: CDR1 SGHDT, CDR2 YYEEEE. J gave up 1 base and V 4 bases, and 11 bases lay outside the gene matches. The CDR3 runs to 17 residues. The CDR3 DNA reads as TGTGCCAGCAGCAGCTCGAAGCGGGGGGCCCTCCAAGAGACCCAGTACTTC. Encoded protein: CASSSSKRGALQETQYF.

The J gene is TRBJ2-7, the V gene TRBV11-2; no clear D. This CDR3 contains 14 residues. Germline V gene lookup returns CDR1 SGHAT and CDR2 FQNNGV. Trimming cost V 0 bases and J 2 bases, with 8 bases left between them. CDR3 loop: CASSLDAGPYEQYF. In nucleotides, the CDR3 is TGTGCCAGCAGCTTAGACGCAGGCCCCTACGAGCAGTACTTC.

The rearrangement joins TRBV7-9 to TRBJ1-5; 7 bases are a match to TRBD1. This CDR3 comprises 18 residues. V shed 3 bases and J 0 bases; nucleotides not matched to a gene: 11. Germline lookup yields CDR1 SEHNR and CDR2 FQNEAQ (reference sequence). CDR3 coding DNA: TGTGCCAGCAGCTTCGGTAGGGGACAGAAGAATAGCAATCAGCCCCAGCATTTT. Translating gives CASSFGRGQKNSNQPQHF.

The V and J genes are TRBV19 and TRBJ2-7, with 10 bases aligning to TRBD1. Germline lookup yields CDR1 LNHDA and CDR2 SQIVND (reference sequence). This CDR3 is built from 13 residues. Trimming at V came to 4 bases and at J to 5 bases, leaving 2 bases not matched to a gene. In nucleotides, the CDR3 is TGTGCCAGTAGTACGGACAGGGGGAACGAGCAGTACTTC. Its translation: CASSTDRGNEQYF.